Below, 12 T cell receptor beta chains from the same sample are listed, as sequenced in a study of naive and memory T cell subsets. Findings and limits, study-wide: Naive repertoires, especially CD8, held a few larger clonotypes, possibly memory cells re-expressing CD45RA.

Their target antigens are unknown. Two oligonucleotides, mixed equimolar, formed the beta constant-region primer covering TRBC1 and TRBC2. Four rounds of PCR amplified the ligated cDNA using nested alpha and beta constant-region primers plus SP2. TCRdb itself ran the UMI-ligation and nested PCR reads through MiXCR, one entry per CDR3 protein. The sample contains about 150,000 distinct CDR3 sequences, roughly 22% of which appear only once. Sequenced: naive CD4+ T cells from blood. These receptors all come from a human donor in good health.

The rearrangement links TRBV28 to TRBJ2-3; no clear D gene. The CDR3 runs to 14 residues. V shed 3 bases and J shed 0 bases, with 7 bases lying between them. Germline CDR1 is MDHEN and CDR2 is SYDVKM. Written as DNA, the CDR3 is TGTGCCAGCAGTTTTACAACTAGCACAGATACGCAGTATTTT. Its protein is CASSFTTSTDTQYF.

This clonotype showed up just a few times. V is TRBV7-9 and J is TRBJ2-2; D possibly matches TRBD1 or TRBD2 (6 bases each). This CDR3 spans 15 amino acids. V lost 4 bases and J lost 6, with 15 bases in between. CDR1 and CDR2 (germline): SEHNR, FQNEAQ (reference sequence). The CDR3 region is CASSYSTGGAGELFF. For the CDR3, the DNA is TGTGCCAGCAGCTATTCGACAGGAGGGGCCGGGGAGCTGTTTTTT.

There are many counts of this clonotype. The chain has TRBV20-1 and TRBJ2-7; 8 bases map to TRBD2. V trimming: 1 base; J trimming: 4 bases; junction bases outside the gene matches: 9. Looked up from germline, CDR1 is DFQATT and CDR2 is SNEGSKA (reference sequence). This CDR3 is 15 amino acids long. For the CDR3, the DNA is TGCAGTGCTAGAGGGGGCGGGAGGTCGAGGTACGAGCAGTACTTC. Its protein is CSARGGGRSRYEQYF.

This clonotype was counted between two and nine times. The gene calls are TRBV29-1 and TRBJ1-1, with D possibly TRBD1 on 5 matching bases. The V end lost 4 bases, the J end lost 1 base, and 10 bases lay between the germline ends. This CDR3 contains 13 residues. CDR1 is SQVTM and CDR2 is ANQGSEA in the germline V gene. In nucleotides, the CDR3 is TGCAGCGTTGGGGGACGGGCGAACACTGAAGCTTTCTTT. Its translation is CSVGGRANTEAFF.

The genes are TRBV6-2 or TRBV6-3 and TRBJ2-1; the D gene is possibly TRBD1 (5 bases). Between the trimmed V and J ends, which lost 0 bases and 3 bases, there was a span of 9 bases. Germline lookup yields CDR1 MNHEY and CDR2 SVGEGT. The CDR3 sequence is 15 residues long. The CDR3 sequence is CASSYSRDSYNEQFF. The CDR3, as DNA: TGTGCCAGCAGTTACTCGCGAGACAGCTACAATGAGCAGTTCTTC.

V usage is TRBV29-1 and J usage is TRBJ2-6; D not certain. V lost 7 bases and J 0 bases, leaving 7 bases between the germline ends. Germline-derived CDR1 and CDR2 are SQVTM and ANQGSEA. The CDR3 covers 13 residues. The CDR3 spells CSARTSGANVLTF. The CDR3 DNA follows: TGCAGCGCTAGAACCTCTGGGGCCAACGTCCTGACTTTC.

This clonotype was observed a handful of times. V is TRBV6-5 and J is TRBJ2-6; D gene uncertain. Deletions cut 5 bases from V and 4 bases from J, with 12 bases between. This CDR3 contains 15 residues. From germline, CDR1 is MNHEY and CDR2 SVGAGI. CDR3 protein: CASSAGLSGANVLTF. Written as DNA, the CDR3 is TGTGCCAGCAGTGCTGGGCTGTCAGGGGCCAACGTCCTGACTTTC.

This clonotype appeared a few times. The V gene is TRBV19, the J gene TRBJ2-1; a weak D match, TRBD2 (5 bases). The CDR3 has 14 amino acids. The germline CDR1 and CDR2 sequences are LNHDA and SQIVND (reference sequence). The germline V and J ends were trimmed by 5 bases and 3 bases, with 11 bases remaining between them. The CDR3 protein is CASSVLGSYNEQFF. CDR3 coding DNA: TGTGCCAGTAGTGTCCTAGGGAGCTACAATGAGCAGTTCTTC.

This rearrangement joins TRBV7-2 to TRBJ2-7, with TRBD1 as a possible D gene (6 bases). The CDR3 spans 15 residues. V lost 2 bases and J 1 base, leaving 12 bases between the germline ends. CDR1 is SGHTA, CDR2 FQGNSA, per germline. The CDR3 reads CASSLIDRRSYEQYF. The CDR3 DNA follows: TGTGCCAGCAGCTTAATCGACAGGCGGTCCTACGAGCAGTACTTC.

The chain combines TRBV20-1 with TRBJ2-6; tentative D call: TRBD1 (5 bases). The CDR3 is 16 residues long. Germline-derived CDR1 and CDR2 are DFQATT and SNEGSKA (reference sequence). V was clipped by 3 bases and J by 0 bases, with 12 bases between them. The CDR3 DNA is TGCAGTGCTAGTAATTCAGGACACTCTGGGGCCAACGTCCTGACTTTC. It translates to CSASNSGHSGANVLTF.

The V gene is TRBV29-1, the J gene TRBJ2-1; either TRBD1 or TRBD2 may fit D (6 bases each). V was pared by 4 bases and J by 9 bases, with 7 bases between. The length of the CDR3 is 10 residues. CDR1 is SQVTM and CDR2 is ANQGSEA in the germline V gene. CDR3 in DNA: TGCAGCGTTGCGGGGGCTGAGCAGTTCTTC. This codes for CSVAGAEQFF.

This clonotype appeared many times. The rearrangement joins TRBV10-3 to TRBJ2-7; the D gene is possibly TRBD1 (7 bases). Trimming left V 0 bases short and J 1 base short, with 16 bases between. This CDR3 is 17 amino acids long. Germline assignment: CDR1 ENHRY and CDR2 SYGVKD. The DNA for the CDR3 is TGTGCCATCAGTGAGTCGCGCGTTGCGGGACAGTCCTACGAGCAGTACTTC. Encoded protein: CAISESRVAGQSYEQYF.